This TCR beta chain comes out of a study of T cells after yellow fever vaccination. Whole-study findings and limits: Most clones from primary vaccination were detected again post-booster (almost 98% CD4, about 88% CD8). A small proportion of clonotypes was detected in both the CD4 and CD8 compartments. Peaking on day 5 versus 15, the secondary response was faster but weaker.

Only a few counts were recorded for this clonotype. Its specificity is unknown. The CDR3 consists of 13 residues. Germline-derived CDR1 and CDR2 are SGHRS and YFSETQ. Trimming removed 0 bases from V and 8 bases from J, with 11 bases in between. TCR cDNA, made by 5'RACE template switching, carried an added universal primer site and UMIs. One entry per CDR3 protein, called by TCRdb with MiXCR from the 5' RACE reads. The sample records a few hundred thousand distinct CDR3 sequences, approximately 3.9% being singletons. This material consisted of PBMCs, taken 5 days after the yellow fever booster vaccination. The source is a man aged 18 to 30 who received the YFV17D yellow fever vaccine. The V and J genes are TRBV5-1 and TRBJ1-2; D is unresolved. The CDR3 DNA sequence: TGCGCCAGCAGCTTGGTAGGAGGGAAGGGCTACACCTTC. Translating it yields CASSLVGGKGYTF.